The T cell receptor (beta chain) under discussion was sequenced for a study of control samples from healthy donors and cancer patients. V shed 3 bases and J shed 7 bases, with 12 bases lying between them. Looked up from germline, CDR1 is MGHRA and CDR2 is YSYEKL. This CDR3 spans 13 amino acids. The protocol was immunoSEQ multiplex PCR, while the TCRdb copy is restricted to in-frame clones and leaves out a portion. Seen here are roughly 130,000 clones, 75% to 90% observed once, and the top ten hold 8.5% to 9.5%. This receptor was taken from a woman aged 25 to 39 in good health. The chain is built from TRBV4-1 and TRBJ1-2; weak D call: TRBD1 (5 bases). The sample taken for sequencing was blood. Here the CDR3 reads CASSQGRVSGYTF. The CDR3, as DNA: TGCGCCAGCAGCCAGGGACGGGTCTCTGGCTACACCTTC.